The entry below gives a single T cell receptor (beta chain) sequence along with its context. These data originate in a study of blood T cell repertoires in COVID-19. Study details: Samples taken during acute and convalescent COVID-19 were collected in the United States, Italy and Spain.

Self-reported history from a screening survey and questionnaire set each donor's cohort. In the study's own analysis: Estimated nucleated cell counts came from reference gene primer amplification. Repertoires were generated with immunoSEQ multiplex PCR, while TCRdb's copy carries only in-frame clones and drops some. From that table come the V and J calls and clone size; the DNA was used to work out D and trimming. Found here are 45,000 to 55,000 clones, around 80% of them singletons; the top ten hold roughly 6.1%. The receptor was derived from a woman in her forties or fifties with acute COVID-19. Sequencing input: PBMCs or T cells enriched from blood (not recorded which).

The CDR3 DNA reads as TGTGCCACCGCAGGGGACAGCTACGAGCAGTACTTC. This sequence encodes CATAGDSYEQYF. The chain has TRBV10-3 and TRBJ2-7; 7 bases fit TRBD1. With 10 bases clipped from V and 3 bases from J, the junction kept 6 bases outside the gene matches. CDR3 length equals 12 residues. Germline V gene lookup returns CDR1 ENHRY and CDR2 SYGVKD.